This is a list of T cell receptor beta chains from one sample in a study of CD8+ T cells in alopecia areata. Sequencing was performed with immunoSEQ multiplex PCR; in TCRdb, only in-frame clones are kept and a portion is missing. This sample has 210,000 or so clones, with approximately 70% found just once. The starting material was CD4+ T cells sorted from blood, obtained between weeks 43 and 45, from a patient treated with tofacitinib. These receptors were obtained from a human donor with alopecia areata. CDR3s include the opening cysteine and the closing phenylalanine or tryptophan. A D gene is named only where the DNA matches it firmly. Clone size appears in some rows only: once, few, many, or a class for an expanded clone.

V gene: TRBV19; clone size: -; D gene: -; J gene: TRBJ2-7; CDR3 DNA: TGTGCCAGTAGTATAGGCCGGGACGGTTCAAACGAGCAGTACTTC; CDR3 protein: CASSIGRDGSNEQYF
V gene: TRBV9; clone size: -; D gene: -; J gene: TRBJ2-3; CDR3 DNA: TGTGCCAGCAGCGACGCGGCTAGCACAGATACGCAGTATTTT; CDR3 protein: CASSDAASTDTQYF
V gene: TRBV29-1; clone size: -; D gene: -; J gene: TRBJ1-2; CDR3 DNA: TGCAGCGTTACCACACAGAGCTATGGCTACACCTTC; CDR3 protein: CSVTTQSYGYTF
V gene: TRBV30; clone size: -; D gene: -; J gene: TRBJ1-1; CDR3 DNA: TGTGCCTGGCAGAGAGGGGGGAACACTGAAGCTTTCTTT; CDR3 protein: CAWQRGGNTEAFF
V gene: TRBV30; clone size: -; D gene: -; J gene: TRBJ1-4; CDR3 DNA: TGTGCCTGGAGTGTAAAGTCCAGGGATGAAAAACTGTTTTTT; CDR3 protein: CAWSVKSRDEKLFF
V gene: TRBV30; clone size: -; D gene: -; J gene: TRBJ1-2; CDR3 DNA: TGTGCCTGGAGTGTTAGTGGACAGAATGGCTACACCTTC; CDR3 protein: CAWSVSGQNGYTF
V gene: TRBV25-1; clone size: -; D gene: -; J gene: TRBJ1-1; CDR3 DNA: TGTGCCAGCCTGGGTATTGGGGGAGTGAACACTGAAGCTTTCTTT; CDR3 protein: CASLGIGGVNTEAFF
V gene: TRBV20-1; clone size: few; D gene: TRBD1; J gene: TRBJ1-2; CDR3 DNA: TGCAGTGCTCAGGGGGGATTGGGCTACACCTTC; CDR3 protein: CSAQGGLGYTF
V gene: TRBV5-6; clone size: -; D gene: -; J gene: TRBJ2-1; CDR3 DNA: TGTGCCAGCAGCGTATATCCCAATGAGCAGTTCTTC; CDR3 protein: CASSVYPNEQFF
V gene: TRBV29-1; clone size: -; D gene: -; J gene: TRBJ1-2; CDR3 DNA: TGCAGCGTTGCCGGGGGGTATGGCTACACCTTC; CDR3 protein: CSVAGGYGYTF
V gene: TRBV18; clone size: -; D gene: TRBD1; J gene: TRBJ2-7; CDR3 DNA: TGTCAGCGGGACAGGGGAAGACACGAGCAGTACTTC; CDR3 protein: CQRDRGRHEQYF
V gene: TRBV27; clone size: -; D gene: -; J gene: TRBJ1-6; CDR3 DNA: TGTGCCAGCAGTTTCGGGACGGTGAATTCACCCCTCCACTTT; CDR3 protein: CASSFGTVNSPLHF
V gene: TRBV29-1; clone size: -; D gene: -; J gene: TRBJ1-1; CDR3 DNA: TGCAGCGTCTTTGGGACTGAAGCTTTCTTT; CDR3 protein: CSVFGTEAFF
V gene: TRBV5-1; clone size: -; D gene: -; J gene: TRBJ2-1; CDR3 DNA: TGCGCCAGCAGCTTGGTCGGCTCCAATGAGCAGTTCTTC; CDR3 protein: CASSLVGSNEQFF
V gene: TRBV7-2; clone size: -; D gene: -; J gene: TRBJ2-7; CDR3 DNA: TGTGCCAGCAGCCCCAGGGACGGGAGCTACGAGCAGTACTTC; CDR3 protein: CASSPRDGSYEQYF
V gene: TRBV11-2; clone size: few; D gene: TRBD2; J gene: TRBJ2-7; CDR3 DNA: TGTGCCAGCAGCTCACAAAGAGGACTAGCCTACGAGCAGTACTTC; CDR3 protein: CASSSQRGLAYEQYF
V gene: TRBV30; clone size: -; D gene: -; J gene: TRBJ1-1; CDR3 DNA: TGTGCCTCATCATGGGGGGTATTAAACACTGAAGCTTTCTTT; CDR3 protein: CASSWGVLNTEAFF
V gene: TRBV30; clone size: once; D gene: -; J gene: TRBJ1-1; CDR3 DNA: TGTGCCTGGAGTGTACCGGGACCCTTCATGAACACTGAAGCTTTCTTT; CDR3 protein: CAWSVPGPFMNTEAFF
V gene: TRBV4-1; clone size: -; D gene: TRBD2; J gene: TRBJ2-3; CDR3 DNA: TGCGCCAGCAGCCAGAACGGGGGGGCGGGAACAGATACGCAGTATTTT; CDR3 protein: CASSQNGGAGTDTQYF
V gene: TRBV7-2; clone size: -; D gene: -; J gene: TRBJ1-6; CDR3 DNA: TGTGCCAGCAGCTTAGAGAACTTATCACCCCTCCACTTT; CDR3 protein: CASSLENLSPLHF
V gene: TRBV9; clone size: few; D gene: TRBD2; J gene: TRBJ2-1; CDR3 DNA: TGTGCCAGCAGCGGCCTGGCGGGGGAATACAATGAGCAGTTCTTC; CDR3 protein: CASSGLAGEYNEQFF
V gene: TRBV29-1; clone size: -; D gene: TRBD2; J gene: TRBJ2-3; CDR3 DNA: TGCAGCGTGAGGCTTAGCGGGAGAACGGATACGCAGTATTTT; CDR3 protein: CSVRLSGRTDTQYF
V gene: TRBV19; clone size: -; D gene: -; J gene: TRBJ1-2; CDR3 DNA: TGTGCCAGTAGAGACCACAGGGATTCTAACTATGGCTACACCTTC; CDR3 protein: CASRDHRDSNYGYTF
V gene: TRBV7-2; clone size: -; D gene: -; J gene: TRBJ2-5; CDR3 DNA: TGTGCCAGCAGCGGGTGGACAACAGAGACCCAGTACTTC; CDR3 protein: CASSGWTTETQYF
V gene: TRBV7-2; clone size: -; D gene: TRBD1; J gene: TRBJ2-5; CDR3 DNA: TGTGCCAGCAGCTTGGGGACAGGGAGGCAAGAGACCCAGTACTTC; CDR3 protein: CASSLGTGRQETQYF
V gene: TRBV25-1; clone size: few; D gene: TRBD1; J gene: TRBJ2-6; CDR3 DNA: TGTGCCAGCAGGGGGGGACAGGGAACATTTGGGGCCAACGTCCTGACTTTC; CDR3 protein: CASRGGQGTFGANVLTF
V gene: TRBV20-1; clone size: -; D gene: -; J gene: TRBJ1-2; CDR3 DNA: TGCAGTGCCCTCGACGGCTATGGCTACACCTTC; CDR3 protein: CSALDGYGYTF
V gene: TRBV28; clone size: -; D gene: TRBD1; J gene: TRBJ2-5; CDR3 DNA: TGTGCCAGCAGTTCCGCCGCGACAGGGGCTGAGACCCAGTACTTC; CDR3 protein: CASSSAATGAETQYF
V gene: TRBV7-9; clone size: once; D gene: -; J gene: TRBJ2-7; CDR3 DNA: TGTGCCAGCAGCCCCCCCCCACAATCCTACGAGCAGTACTTC; CDR3 protein: CASSPPPQSYEQYF
V gene: TRBV6-5; clone size: -; D gene: -; J gene: TRBJ2-1; CDR3 DNA: TGTGCCAGCAGTTCTCGATACGACCCGGGGAATGAGCAGTTCTTC; CDR3 protein: CASSSRYDPGNEQFF
V gene: TRBV7-2; clone size: -; D gene: -; J gene: TRBJ2-7; CDR3 DNA: TGTGCCAGCAGCTTAGTGCCTCCCTCCTACGAGCAGTACTTC; CDR3 protein: CASSLVPPSYEQYF
V gene: TRBV14; clone size: -; D gene: TRBD1; J gene: TRBJ2-6; CDR3 DNA: TGTGCCAGCAGCCTAAGGACAGGATTCTCTGGGGCCAACGTCCTGACTTTC; CDR3 protein: CASSLRTGFSGANVLTF
V gene: TRBV2; clone size: -; D gene: TRBD2; J gene: TRBJ2-5; CDR3 DNA: TGTGCCAGCCTCCTTGGGGAGGGACTAGCGGGACGTGGCCAAGAGACCCAGTACTTC; CDR3 protein: CASLLGEGLAGRGQETQYF
V gene: TRBV29-1; clone size: -; D gene: -; J gene: TRBJ1-1; CDR3 DNA: TGCAGCGTGAAGGACAGAGATAACACTGAAGCTTTCTTT; CDR3 protein: CSVKDRDNTEAFF
V gene: TRBV27; clone size: -; D gene: -; J gene: TRBJ2-1; CDR3 DNA: TGTGCCAGCAGTTTAAATGGAGCGGCTGAGCAGTTCTTC; CDR3 protein: CASSLNGAAEQFF